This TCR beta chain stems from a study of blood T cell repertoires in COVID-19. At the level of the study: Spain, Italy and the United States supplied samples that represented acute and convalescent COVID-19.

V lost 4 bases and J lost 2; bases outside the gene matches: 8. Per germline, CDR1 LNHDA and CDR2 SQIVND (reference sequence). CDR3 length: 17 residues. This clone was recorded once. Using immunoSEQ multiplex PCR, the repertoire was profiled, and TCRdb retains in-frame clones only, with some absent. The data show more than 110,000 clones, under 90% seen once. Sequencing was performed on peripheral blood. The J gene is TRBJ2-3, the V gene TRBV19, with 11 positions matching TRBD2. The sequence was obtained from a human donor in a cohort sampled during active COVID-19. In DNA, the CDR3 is TGTGCCAGTAGTACCAGACTAGCGGGGAGACTCACAGATACGCAGTATTTT. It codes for CASSTRLAGRLTDTQYF.